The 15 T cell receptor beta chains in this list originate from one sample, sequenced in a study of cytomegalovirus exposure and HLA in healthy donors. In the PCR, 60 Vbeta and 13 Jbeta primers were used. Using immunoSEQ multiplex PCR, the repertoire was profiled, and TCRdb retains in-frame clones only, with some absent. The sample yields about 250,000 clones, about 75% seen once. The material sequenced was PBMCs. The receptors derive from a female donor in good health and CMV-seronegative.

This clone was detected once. DNA of the CDR3: TGTGCCAGCAGCCAAGATCTAACTCTCCAGCCCCAGCATTTT. It yields the protein CASSQDLTLQPQHF. The chain employs TRBV4-2 and TRBJ1-5; D uncertain. Trimming pared 0 bases from V and 7 bases from J, leaving 10 bases between. CDR1 LGHNA and CDR2 YNFKEQ come from the germline V gene. The CDR3 runs to 14 residues.

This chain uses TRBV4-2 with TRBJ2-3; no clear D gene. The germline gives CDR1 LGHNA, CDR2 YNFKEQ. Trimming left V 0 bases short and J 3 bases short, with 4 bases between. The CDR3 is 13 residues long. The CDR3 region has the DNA TGTGCCAGCAGCCAAGATAGAACAGATACGCAGTATTTT. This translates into CASSQDRTDTQYF.

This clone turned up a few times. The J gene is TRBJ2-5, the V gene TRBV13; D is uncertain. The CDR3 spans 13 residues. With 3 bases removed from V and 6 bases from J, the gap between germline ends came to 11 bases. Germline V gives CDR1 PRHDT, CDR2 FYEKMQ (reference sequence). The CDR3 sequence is CASSLSRVKTQYF. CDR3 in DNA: TGTGCCAGCAGCTTGTCACGGGTCAAGACCCAGTACTTC.

The CDR3 here is CASSRGGRRTQYF. Written as DNA, the CDR3 is TGTGCCAGCAGTCGAGGGGGCCGGAGGACCCAGTACTTC. The gene calls are TRBV27 and TRBJ2-5, with 7 nucleotides matching TRBD1. V was clipped by 5 bases and J by 7 bases; unmatched bases: 7. The CDR3 runs to 13 residues. CDR1 is MNHEY, CDR2 SMNVEV, per germline (reference sequence).

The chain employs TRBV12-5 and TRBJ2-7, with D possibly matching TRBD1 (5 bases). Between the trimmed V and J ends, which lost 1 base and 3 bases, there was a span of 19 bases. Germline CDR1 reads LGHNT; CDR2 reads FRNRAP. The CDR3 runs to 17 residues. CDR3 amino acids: CASGLAQDIYELYEQYF. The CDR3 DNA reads TGTGCTAGTGGTTTGGCCCAGGACATATATGAGCTCTACGAGCAGTACTTC.

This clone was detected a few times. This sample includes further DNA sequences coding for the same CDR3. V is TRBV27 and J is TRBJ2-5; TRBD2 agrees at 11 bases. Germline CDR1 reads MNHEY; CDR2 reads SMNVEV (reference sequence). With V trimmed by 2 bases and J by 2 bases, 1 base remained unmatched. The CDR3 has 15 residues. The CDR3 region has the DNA TGTGCCAGCAGTTTACTAGCGGGAGGACAAGAGACCCAGTACTTC. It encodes CASSLLAGGQETQYF.

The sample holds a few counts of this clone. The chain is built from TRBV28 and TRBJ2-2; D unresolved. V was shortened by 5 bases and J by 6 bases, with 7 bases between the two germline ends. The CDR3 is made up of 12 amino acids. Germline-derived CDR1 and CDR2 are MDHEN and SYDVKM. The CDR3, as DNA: TGTGCCAGCAGTCCTCTCGCCGGGGAGCTGTTTTTT. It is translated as CASSPLAGELFF.

This CDR3 reads CASSSWTPQETQYF. The DNA for the CDR3 is TGCGCCAGCAGCTCCTGGACTCCCCAAGAGACCCAGTACTTC. The rearrangement uses TRBV5-1 and TRBJ2-5; D may be TRBD2 (5 bases). V dropped 3 bases and J dropped 1 base, with 10 bases sitting between them. From germline, CDR1 is SGHRS and CDR2 YFSETQ. The CDR3 is 14 residues long.

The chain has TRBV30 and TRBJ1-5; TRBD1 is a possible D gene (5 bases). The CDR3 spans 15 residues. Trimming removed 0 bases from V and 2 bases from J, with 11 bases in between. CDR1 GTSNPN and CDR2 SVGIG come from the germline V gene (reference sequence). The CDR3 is CAWSVGQRGNQPQHF. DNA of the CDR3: TGTGCCTGGAGTGTCGGACAAAGAGGCAATCAGCCCCAGCATTTT.

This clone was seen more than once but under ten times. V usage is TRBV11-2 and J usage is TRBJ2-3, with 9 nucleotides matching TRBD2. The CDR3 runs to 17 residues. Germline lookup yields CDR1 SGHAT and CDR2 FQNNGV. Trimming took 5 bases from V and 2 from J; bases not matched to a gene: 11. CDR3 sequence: CASSPRMTSGNTDTQYF. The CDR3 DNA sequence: TGTGCCAGCAGCCCCCGAATGACTAGCGGAAACACAGATACGCAGTATTTT.

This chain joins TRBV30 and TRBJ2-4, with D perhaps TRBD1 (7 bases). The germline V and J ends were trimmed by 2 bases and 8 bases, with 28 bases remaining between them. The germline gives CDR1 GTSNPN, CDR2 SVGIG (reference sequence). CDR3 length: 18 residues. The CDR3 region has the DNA TGTGCCTGGAGTAGATTTGACAAGGGGGCCCCAACGGGAGACATTCAGTACTTC. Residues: CAWSRFDKGAPTGDIQYF.

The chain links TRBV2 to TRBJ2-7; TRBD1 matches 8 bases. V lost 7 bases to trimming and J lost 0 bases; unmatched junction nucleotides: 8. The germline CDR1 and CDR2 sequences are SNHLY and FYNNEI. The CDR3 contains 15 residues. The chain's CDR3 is CASMSGQGDSYEQYF. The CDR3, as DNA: TGTGCCAGCATGTCAGGACAGGGAGACTCCTACGAGCAGTACTTC.

CDR3: CASSQETDAAGANVLTF. In DNA, the CDR3 is TGTGCCAGCAGCCAAGAGACCGATGCGGCTGGGGCCAACGTCCTGACTTTC. This chain connects TRBV4-2 to TRBJ2-6, with D uncertain. The CDR3 loop spans 17 amino acids. Trimming removed 0 bases at V and 2 bases at J, with 11 bases between. Germline V gene data show CDR1 as LGHNA and CDR2 as YNFKEQ.

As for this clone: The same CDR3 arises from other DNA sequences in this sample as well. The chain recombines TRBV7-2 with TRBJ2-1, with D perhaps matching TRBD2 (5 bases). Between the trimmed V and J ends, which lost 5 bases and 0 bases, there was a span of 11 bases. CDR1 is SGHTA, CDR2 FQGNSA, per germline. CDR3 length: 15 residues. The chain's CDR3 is CASSAPGSSYNEQFF. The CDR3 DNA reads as TGTGCCAGCAGCGCGCCGGGAAGCTCCTACAATGAGCAGTTCTTC.

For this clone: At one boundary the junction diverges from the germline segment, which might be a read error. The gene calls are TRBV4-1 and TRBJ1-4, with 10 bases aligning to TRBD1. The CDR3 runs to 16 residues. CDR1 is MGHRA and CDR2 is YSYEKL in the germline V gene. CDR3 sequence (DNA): TGTGCCAGCAGCCAAACCCCCGGGACAGGGGATGAAAAACTGTTTTTT. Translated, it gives CASSQTPGTGDEKLFF.